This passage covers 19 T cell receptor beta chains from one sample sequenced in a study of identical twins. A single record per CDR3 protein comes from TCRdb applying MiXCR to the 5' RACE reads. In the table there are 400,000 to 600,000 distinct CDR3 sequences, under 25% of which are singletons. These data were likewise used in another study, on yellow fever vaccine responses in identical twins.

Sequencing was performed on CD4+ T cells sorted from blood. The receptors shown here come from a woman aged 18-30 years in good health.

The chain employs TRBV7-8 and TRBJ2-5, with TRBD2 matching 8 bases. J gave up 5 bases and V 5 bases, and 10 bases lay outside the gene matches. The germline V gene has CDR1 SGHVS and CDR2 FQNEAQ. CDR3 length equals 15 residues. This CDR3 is CASSPTSGQRETQYF. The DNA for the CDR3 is TGTGCCAGCAGCCCAACTAGCGGCCAAAGGGAGACCCAGTACTTC.

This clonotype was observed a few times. The CDR3 DNA sequence: TGTGCCAGCAGTTTGGGGCTAGCGGGAGGCCAGAAGCAGTTCTTC. Translated, it gives CASSLGLAGGQKQFF. The chain joins TRBV27 to TRBJ2-1; 11 nucleotides match TRBD2. Trimming removed 3 bases from V and 11 bases from J; junction bases left unmatched: 9. The CDR3 covers 15 residues. Germline CDR1 MNHEY, CDR2 SMNVEV (reference sequence).

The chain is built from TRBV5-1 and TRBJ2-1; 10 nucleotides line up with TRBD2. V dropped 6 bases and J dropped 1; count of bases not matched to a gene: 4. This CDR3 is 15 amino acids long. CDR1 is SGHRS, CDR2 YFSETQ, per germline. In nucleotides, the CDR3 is TGCGCCAGCAAAGCGGGGGGGCCATCCTACAATGAGCAGTTCTTC. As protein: CASKAGGPSYNEQFF.

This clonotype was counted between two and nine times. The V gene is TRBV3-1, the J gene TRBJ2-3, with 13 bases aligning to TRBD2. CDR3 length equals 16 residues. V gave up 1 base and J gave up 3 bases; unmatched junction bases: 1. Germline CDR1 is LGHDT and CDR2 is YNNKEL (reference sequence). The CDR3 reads CASSQGGLAGTDTQYF. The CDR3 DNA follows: TGTGCCAGCAGCCAAGGGGGACTAGCGGGGACAGATACGCAGTATTTT.

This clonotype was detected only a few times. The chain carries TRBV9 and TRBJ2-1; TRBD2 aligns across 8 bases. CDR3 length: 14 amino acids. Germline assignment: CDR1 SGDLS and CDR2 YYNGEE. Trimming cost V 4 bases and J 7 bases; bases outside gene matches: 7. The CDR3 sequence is CASSPPGGRNEQFF. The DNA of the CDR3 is TGTGCCAGCAGCCCCCCCGGCGGGAGGAATGAGCAGTTCTTC.

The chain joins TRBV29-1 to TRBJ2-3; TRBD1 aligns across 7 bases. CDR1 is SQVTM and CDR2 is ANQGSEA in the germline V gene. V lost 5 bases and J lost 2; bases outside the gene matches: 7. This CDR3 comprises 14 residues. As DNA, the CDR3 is TGCAGCGTTCGCCGGGACAGCAACACAGATACGCAGTATTTT. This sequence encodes CSVRRDSNTDTQYF.

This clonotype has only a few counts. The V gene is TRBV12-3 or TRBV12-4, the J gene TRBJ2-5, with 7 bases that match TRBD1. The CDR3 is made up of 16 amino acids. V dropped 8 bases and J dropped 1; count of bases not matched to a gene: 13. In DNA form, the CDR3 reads TGTGCCAGCCGAAGAGGGACAGAGAGTTTCCAAGAGACCCAGTACTTC. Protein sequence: CASRRGTESFQETQYF.

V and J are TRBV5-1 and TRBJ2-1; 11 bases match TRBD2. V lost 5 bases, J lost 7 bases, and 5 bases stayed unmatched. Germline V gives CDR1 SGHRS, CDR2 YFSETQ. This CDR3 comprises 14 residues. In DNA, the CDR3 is TGCGCCAGCAGGACTAGCGGGATTCTTAATGAGCAGTTCTTC. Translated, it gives CASRTSGILNEQFF. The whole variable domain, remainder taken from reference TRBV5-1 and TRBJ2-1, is KAGVTQTPRYLIKTRGQQVTLSCSPISGHRSVSWYQQTPGQGLQFLFEYFSETQRNKGNFPGRFSGRQFSNSRSEMNVSTLELGDSALYLCASRTSGILNEQFFGPGTRLTVL.

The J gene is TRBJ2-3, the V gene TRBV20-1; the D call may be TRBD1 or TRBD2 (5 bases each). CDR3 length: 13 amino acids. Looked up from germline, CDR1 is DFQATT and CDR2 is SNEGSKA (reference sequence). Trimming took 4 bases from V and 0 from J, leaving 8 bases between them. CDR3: CSATGASTDTQYF. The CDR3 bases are TGCAGTGCTACCGGGGCTAGCACAGATACGCAGTATTTT.

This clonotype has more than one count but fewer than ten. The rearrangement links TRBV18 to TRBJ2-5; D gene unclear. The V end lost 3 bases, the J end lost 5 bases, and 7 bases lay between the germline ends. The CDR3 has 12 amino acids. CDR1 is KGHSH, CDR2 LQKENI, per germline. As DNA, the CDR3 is TGTGCCAGCTCACCTTATTCGGAGACCCAGTACTTC. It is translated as CASSPYSETQYF.

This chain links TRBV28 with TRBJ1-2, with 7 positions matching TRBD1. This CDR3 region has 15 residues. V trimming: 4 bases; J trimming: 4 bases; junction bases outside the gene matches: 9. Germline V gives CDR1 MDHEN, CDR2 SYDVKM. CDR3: CASSSTGSLPYGYTF. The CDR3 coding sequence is TGTGCCAGCAGTTCGACAGGGTCATTACCCTATGGCTACACCTTC.

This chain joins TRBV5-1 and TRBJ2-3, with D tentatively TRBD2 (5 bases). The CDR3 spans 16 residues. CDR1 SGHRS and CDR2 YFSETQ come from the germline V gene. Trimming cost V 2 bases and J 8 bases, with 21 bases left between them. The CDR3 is CASSLEAVQSRGTQYF. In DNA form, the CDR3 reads TGCGCCAGCAGCTTAGAAGCGGTGCAGTCGAGAGGTACGCAGTATTTT.

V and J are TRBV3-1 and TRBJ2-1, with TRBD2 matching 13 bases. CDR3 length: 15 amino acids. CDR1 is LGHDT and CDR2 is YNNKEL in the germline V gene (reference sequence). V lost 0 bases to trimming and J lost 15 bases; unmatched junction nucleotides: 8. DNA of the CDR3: TGTGCCAGCAGCCAAGAGGGGGGACTAGCGGGAAGGGCGTTCTTC. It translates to CASSQEGGLAGRAFF.

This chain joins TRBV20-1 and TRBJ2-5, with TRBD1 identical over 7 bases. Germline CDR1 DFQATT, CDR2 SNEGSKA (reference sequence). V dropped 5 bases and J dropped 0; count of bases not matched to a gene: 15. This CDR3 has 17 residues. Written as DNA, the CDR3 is TGCAGTGCTGGGATTTGGAGCAGGGGGTCCTACCAAGAGACCCAGTACTTC. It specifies CSAGIWSRGSYQETQYF.

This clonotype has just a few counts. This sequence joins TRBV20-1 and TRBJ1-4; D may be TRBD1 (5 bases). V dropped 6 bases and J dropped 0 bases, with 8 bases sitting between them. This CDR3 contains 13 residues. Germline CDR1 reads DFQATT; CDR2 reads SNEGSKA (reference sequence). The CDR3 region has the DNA TGCAGTGCCCCGGGGGCAACTAATGAAAAACTGTTTTTT. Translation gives CSAPGATNEKLFF.

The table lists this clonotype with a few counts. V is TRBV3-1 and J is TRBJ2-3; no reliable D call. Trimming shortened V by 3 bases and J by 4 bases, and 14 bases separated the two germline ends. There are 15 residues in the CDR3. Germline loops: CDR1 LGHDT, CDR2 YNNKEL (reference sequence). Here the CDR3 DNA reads TGTGCCAGCAGCCATCCAAGGACCTCTTCAGATACGCAGTATTTT. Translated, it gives CASSHPRTSSDTQYF.

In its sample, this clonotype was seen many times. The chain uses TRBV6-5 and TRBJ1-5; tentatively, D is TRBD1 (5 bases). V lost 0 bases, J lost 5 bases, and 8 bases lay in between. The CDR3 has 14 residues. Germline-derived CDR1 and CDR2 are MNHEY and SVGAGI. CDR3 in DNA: TGTGCCAGCAGTTACTCCCAGGGTGATCAGCCCCAGCATTTT. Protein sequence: CASSYSQGDQPQHF.

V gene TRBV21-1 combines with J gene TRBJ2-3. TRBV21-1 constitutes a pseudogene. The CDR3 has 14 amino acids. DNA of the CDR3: TGTGCCAGCAGCGGAAAGGCTAGCACAGATACGCAGTATTTT. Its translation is CASSGKASTDTQYF.

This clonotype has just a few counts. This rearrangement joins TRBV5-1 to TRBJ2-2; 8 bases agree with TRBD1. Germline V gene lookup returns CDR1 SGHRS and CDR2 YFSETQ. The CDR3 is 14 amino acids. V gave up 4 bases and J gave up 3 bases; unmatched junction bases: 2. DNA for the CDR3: TGCGCCAGCAGCCGACAGGGGCACACCGGGGAGCTGTTTTTT. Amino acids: CASSRQGHTGELFF.